The 24 T cell receptor beta chains below come from one sample, sequenced in a study of response to subunit inactivated influenza vaccine. TCRdb ran MiXCR on the RT-PCR reads and lists one entry per CDR3 protein. The sample gives about 180,000 distinct CDR3 sequences, about a tenth of which show up once; 11% is in the top ten. This material consisted of non-naive T cells sorted from PBMCs, taken on the day of vaccination. All receptors come from a man aged 45-60 years who received an inactivated influenza vaccine.

In this sample, this clonotype turned up many times. The V gene is TRBV7-2, the J gene TRBJ2-7; D uncertain. Per the germline V gene, CDR1 is SGHTA and CDR2 is FQGNSA. V lost 2 bases and J 0 bases, leaving 8 bases between the germline ends. This CDR3 spans 14 amino acids. The DNA of the CDR3 is TGTGCCAGCAGCTTATATGACAACTCCTACGAGCAGTACTTC. Amino acids: CASSLYDNSYEQYF.

The table lists this clonotype with many counts. J is TRBJ1-4 and V is TRBV4-3; D might be TRBD1 (5 bases). The CDR3 loop spans 15 amino acids. Germline CDR1 LGHNA, CDR2 YSLEER. Trimming stripped 0 bases from V and 7 bases from J, with 12 bases between. CDR3: CASSQEGVPSEKLFF. In nucleotides, the CDR3 is TGCGCCAGCAGCCAAGAGGGGGTCCCTAGTGAAAAACTGTTTTTT.

In this sample, this clonotype turned up many times. The V call is TRBV7-9, the J call TRBJ2-1; TRBD1 might be the D (6 bases). The CDR3 covers 15 residues. The V end lost 0 bases, the J end lost 0 bases, and 6 bases lay between the germline ends. Germline V CDR1 and CDR2: SEHNR, FQNEAQ (reference sequence). The CDR3 is CASSLAGASYNEQFF. CDR3 in DNA: TGTGCCAGCAGCTTAGCGGGGGCCTCCTACAATGAGCAGTTCTTC.

This clonotype occurred a few times. V is TRBV11-2 and J is TRBJ1-1; D is undetermined. Trimming cost V 5 bases and J 7 bases, with 17 bases left between them. From germline, CDR1 is SGHAT and CDR2 FQNNGV. This CDR3 comprises 14 residues. CDR3 coding DNA: TGTGCCAGCAGCCTTATACCTGGGGAGGGTGAAGCTTTCTTT. Translating it yields CASSLIPGEGEAFF.

The gene calls are TRBV30 and TRBJ2-7, with 10 nucleotides matching TRBD2. Germline V gives CDR1 GTSNPN, CDR2 SVGIG (reference sequence). This CDR3 has 13 residues. V gave up 2 bases and J gave up 5 bases; unmatched junction bases: 3. The CDR3 loop is CAWSSGRGNEQYF. The CDR3 bases are TGTGCCTGGAGTAGCGGGAGGGGTAACGAGCAGTACTTC.

This clonotype was seen more than once but under ten times. V and J are TRBV6-2 or TRBV6-3 and TRBJ2-5; 8 bases line up with TRBD1. This CDR3 region has 16 residues. The V and J ends lost 6 bases and 2 bases, in that order; junction bases with no gene match: 11. Germline V gene lookup returns CDR1 MNHEY and CDR2 SVGEGT. For the CDR3, the DNA is TGTGCCAGCAGCCCAAGACAGGGGCGCCCACAAGAGACCCAGTACTTC. The encoded protein is CASSPRQGRPQETQYF.

This clonotype occurred a few times. The chain couples TRBV5-5 to TRBJ2-3; 9 bases map to TRBD1. The CDR3 consists of 14 residues. CDR1 is SGHKS and CDR2 is YYEKEE in the germline V gene (reference sequence). The ends lost 0 bases at V and 8 bases at J; junction bases unmatched: 4. The CDR3 DNA is TGTGCCAGCAGCTTGGCACAGGGGGCTTTTACGCAGTATTTT. This encodes CASSLAQGAFTQYF.

The CDR3 protein is CSASTAGAGNTIYF. In DNA, the CDR3 is TGCAGTGCTAGTACGGCAGGGGCTGGAAACACCATATATTTT. This chain joins TRBV20-1 and TRBJ1-3; possible D gene TRBD1, 6 bases. CDR1 is DFQATT, CDR2 SNEGSKA, per germline (reference sequence). The length of the CDR3 is 14 residues. The V end was cut by 3 bases, the J end by 2 bases, with 11 bases between.

This clonotype has more than one count but fewer than ten. This chain joins TRBV10-2 and TRBJ2-7; weak D call: TRBD1 (5 bases). Trimming removed 5 bases from V and 6 bases from J, with 17 bases in between. The CDR3 spans 14 residues. Germline V lookup: CDR1 WSHSY, CDR2 SAAADI. The CDR3 DNA is TGCGCCAGCAGTCGCGACCGGACACTCGGCGAGCAGTACTTC. Its protein is CASSRDRTLGEQYF.

This clonotype was recorded many times. The chain couples TRBV3-1 to TRBJ1-1; 8 bases map to TRBD1. Germline CDR1 is LGHDT and CDR2 is YNNKEL (reference sequence). The CDR3 contains 14 residues. Trimming at V came to 3 bases and at J to 9 bases, leaving 9 bases not matched to a gene. The CDR3 DNA reads as TGTGCCAGCAGCCACCGGGACAGGCCACTCCAAGCTTTCTTT. Its translation is CASSHRDRPLQAFF.

The chain employs TRBV28 and TRBJ2-1, with 7 bases aligning to TRBD2. The ends lost 7 bases at V and 4 bases at J; junction bases unmatched: 7. Germline loops: CDR1 MDHEN, CDR2 SYDVKM. This CDR3 is 14 amino acids long. This CDR3 is CASKDGRTYNEQFF. DNA for the CDR3: TGTGCCAGCAAAGACGGGAGGACTTACAATGAGCAGTTCTTC.

This clonotype has ten or more counts. The CDR3 spells CASSAGKPELWWSHTDTQYF. For the CDR3, the DNA is TGTGCCAGCAGTGCTGGGAAGCCTGAGTTGTGGTGGTCTCACACAGATACGCAGTATTTT. The gene calls are TRBV2 and TRBJ2-3, with D unclear. CDR1 and CDR2 from the germline V gene are SNHLY and FYNNEI. This CDR3 region has 20 residues. The germline V and J ends were trimmed by 4 bases and 2 bases, with 28 bases remaining between them.

A few counts support this clonotype. The gene calls are TRBV7-9 and TRBJ2-6; D is ambiguous. The CDR3 contains 15 residues. V lost 1 base and J 3 bases, leaving 7 bases between the germline ends. Germline CDR1 SEHNR, CDR2 FQNEAQ (reference sequence). The CDR3 reads CASSLVTLGANVLTF. CDR3 nucleotides: TGTGCCAGCAGCTTAGTGACACTTGGGGCCAACGTCCTGACTTTC.

Only a few counts were recorded for this clonotype. This chain links TRBV4-1 with TRBJ1-3; D gene unclear. From germline, CDR1 is MGHRA and CDR2 YSYEKL. The CDR3 runs to 14 residues. Trimming cost V 3 bases and J 2 bases, with 8 bases left between them. CDR3 nucleotides: TGCGCCAGCAGCCAGTCTCGGCCTGGAAACACCATATATTTT. Encoded protein: CASSQSRPGNTIYF.

This clonotype showed up just a few times. This rearrangement joins TRBV4-3 to TRBJ2-1, with 8 bases matching TRBD2. This CDR3 has 18 amino acids. J gave up 2 bases and V 1 base, and 10 bases lay outside the gene matches. Germline CDR1 reads LGHNA; CDR2 reads YSLEER. The CDR3 coding sequence is TGCGCCAGCAGCCAAGTCGGGCGTGCGGGGGGCACCTACAATGAGCAGTTCTTC. Translating it yields CASSQVGRAGGTYNEQFF.

This chain joins TRBV29-1 and TRBJ1-2; 10 bases agree with TRBD1. V trimming: 6 bases; J trimming: 4 bases; junction bases outside the gene matches: 5. The CDR3 consists of 13 residues. Germline loops: CDR1 SQVTM, CDR2 ANQGSEA. In DNA, the CDR3 is TGCAGCGTGACAGGGGGCTTTGGCTATGGCTACACCTTC. Translated: CSVTGGFGYGYTF.

The V call is TRBV7-2, the J call TRBJ2-1; perhaps D is TRBD1 or TRBD2 (5 bases each). This CDR3 has 14 residues. CDR1 is SGHTA, CDR2 FQGNSA, per germline. Trimming took off 8 bases at V and 2 bases at J, with 13 bases between the two ends. CDR3 sequence reads: CASGRDGAYNEQFF. CDR3 coding DNA: TGTGCCAGCGGCCGGGACGGTGCCTACAATGAGCAGTTCTTC.

In its sample, this clonotype was seen many times. The V call is TRBV5-1, the J call TRBJ2-2; D unclear. The CDR3 has 15 amino acids. Germline-derived CDR1 and CDR2 are SGHRS and YFSETQ. Trimming stripped 4 bases from V and 6 bases from J, with 16 bases between. The CDR3 loop is CASSPATSESGELFF. For the CDR3, the DNA is TGCGCCAGCAGCCCCGCGACATCCGAGTCCGGGGAGCTGTTTTTT.

The V call is TRBV4-2, the J call TRBJ2-1, with TRBD2 identical over 15 bases. Germline loops: CDR1 LGHNA, CDR2 YNFKEQ. This CDR3 is built from 17 residues. The ends lost 4 bases at V and 7 bases at J; junction bases unmatched: 8. The CDR3 DNA reads TGTGCCAGCAGCCGGACTAGCGGGGGGGGATGGTTGAATGAGCAGTTCTTC. This gives the protein CASSRTSGGGWLNEQFF.

The chain joins TRBV4-1 to TRBJ2-1; 9 bases match TRBD1. The CDR3 is 14 residues long. Trimming cost V 0 bases and J 6 bases; bases outside gene matches: 0. Germline V gives CDR1 MGHRA, CDR2 YSYEKL. CDR3 coding DNA: TGCGCCAGCAGCCAAGAGGACAGGGGCAATGAGCAGTTCTTC. Translating it yields CASSQEDRGNEQFF.

On this clonotype: An end of the junction differs from the germline gene, which may be a read error. The CDR3 DNA sequence: TGCTGTGCTAGAGACTACAGGGCCCCGAGGGAGACCCAGTACTTC. Amino acid sequence: CCARDYRAPRETQYF. The chain is built from TRBV20-1 and TRBJ2-5; the D gene is possibly TRBD1 (6 bases). CDR1 is DFQATT and CDR2 is SNEGSKA in the germline V gene (reference sequence). The CDR3 spans 15 residues.

The chain links TRBV24-1 to TRBJ2-5; D is unclear. This CDR3 has 16 amino acids. The V and J ends lost 4 bases and 0 bases respectively, with 14 bases between them. Germline CDR1 is KGHDR and CDR2 is SFDVKD. CDR3 protein: CATSDSGQANQETQYF. The CDR3, as DNA: TGTGCCACCAGTGACTCTGGGCAGGCTAACCAAGAGACCCAGTACTTC.

The genes are TRBV20-1 and TRBJ1-1; D gene unclear. Trimming left V 6 bases short and J 2 bases short, with 16 bases between. The CDR3 spans 14 residues. Germline V lookup: CDR1 DFQATT, CDR2 SNEGSKA (reference sequence). CDR3 sequence: CSAPQSTINTEAFF. DNA of the CDR3: TGCAGTGCACCCCAGAGCACTATTAACACTGAAGCTTTCTTT.

This clonotype was counted many times. This chain joins TRBV7-3 and TRBJ2-2, with D hard to call. Deletions cut 1 base from V and 7 bases from J, with 13 bases between. CDR1 is SGHTA, CDR2 FQGTGA, per germline. This CDR3 region has 15 residues. CDR3 sequence reads: CASSLMGNLGGELFF. DNA of the CDR3: TGTGCCAGCAGCTTAATGGGAAACCTGGGCGGGGAGCTGTTTTTT.